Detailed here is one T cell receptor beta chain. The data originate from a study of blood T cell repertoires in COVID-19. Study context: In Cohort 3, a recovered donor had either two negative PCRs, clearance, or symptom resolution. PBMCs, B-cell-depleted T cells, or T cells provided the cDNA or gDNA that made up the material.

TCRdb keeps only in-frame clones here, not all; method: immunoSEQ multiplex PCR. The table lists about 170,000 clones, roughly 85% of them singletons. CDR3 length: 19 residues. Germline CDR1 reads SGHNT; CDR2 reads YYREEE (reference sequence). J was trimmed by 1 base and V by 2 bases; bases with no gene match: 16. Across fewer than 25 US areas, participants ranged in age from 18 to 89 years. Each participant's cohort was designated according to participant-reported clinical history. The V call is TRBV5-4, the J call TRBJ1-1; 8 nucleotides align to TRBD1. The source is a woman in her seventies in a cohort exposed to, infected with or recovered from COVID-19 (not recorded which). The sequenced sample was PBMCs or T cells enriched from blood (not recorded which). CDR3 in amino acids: CASSLSLGKRQGSNTEAFF. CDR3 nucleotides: TGTGCCAGCAGCTTAAGTCTGGGGAAGCGACAGGGGTCGAACACTGAAGCTTTCTTT.